This T cell receptor (beta chain) was sequenced for a study of blood T cell repertoires in COVID-19. V lost 7 bases and J 1 base, leaving 13 bases between the germline ends. CDR3 length equals 15 residues. Germline CDR1 reads MDHEN; CDR2 reads SYDVKM. Measured with immunoSEQ multiplex PCR; TCRdb has only the in-frame clones, and not every one. Of about 410,000 clones in the sample, roughly 87% were seen once. Cohort assignment relied on participant-reported clinical history. The chain recombines TRBV28 with TRBJ2-2, with D unresolved. Sequencing was done on a sample of PBMCs or T cells enriched from blood (not recorded which). The receptor was derived from a man aged 18-30 years who had recovered from COVID-19. The CDR3 bases are TGTGCCAGCACGTTCGCCTGGAGGAACACCGGGGAGCTGTTTTTT. It yields the protein CASTFAWRNTGELFF.